A single sample is the source of the 30 T cell receptor beta chains below, sequenced in a study of Graves' ophthalmopathy and Graves' hyperthyroidism. Using RNA transcripts, the TCR beta CDR3 regions were amplified. An initial RT-PCR round employing HTBI primers preceded a second-round multiplex PCR. TCRdb recomputed calls from the multiplex PCR reads with MiXCR, one row per CDR3 protein. This repertoire shows 900,000 to 1,200,000 distinct CDR3 sequences, about two fifths found once; its top ten account for 11%. The sequenced material came from peripheral blood or thyroid tissue (not recorded which). The source is an adult man with Graves' hyperthyroidism.

This clonotype came up many times. The chain carries TRBV7-8 and TRBJ2-5, with TRBD1 identical over 7 bases. The ends lost 0 bases at V and 5 bases at J; junction bases unmatched: 6. The germline V gene has CDR1 SGHVS and CDR2 FQNEAQ. This CDR3 spans 15 amino acids. The CDR3 loop is CASSLAGQTSETQYF. DNA of the CDR3: TGTGCCAGCAGCTTAGCGGGACAGACGTCGGAGACCCAGTACTTC. Full variable domain (outside the CDR3, taken from reference TRBV7-8 and TRBJ2-5): GAGVSQSPRYKVAKRGQDVALRCDPISGHVSLFWYQQALGQGPEFLTYFQNEAQLDKSGLPSDRFFAERPEGSVSTLKIQRTQQEDSAVYLCASSLAGQTSETQYFGPGTRLLVL.

This clonotype showed up many times. This chain connects TRBV7-9 to TRBJ1-1, with 8 bases matching TRBD1. Germline lookup yields CDR1 SEHNR and CDR2 FQNEAQ (reference sequence). V trimming: 1 base; J trimming: 2 bases; junction bases outside the gene matches: 3. The CDR3 loop spans 15 amino acids. Here the CDR3 DNA reads TGTGCCAGCAGCTTAGGGACAGGGTCTAACACTGAAGCTTTCTTT. This encodes CASSLGTGSNTEAFF.

This chain connects TRBV5-1 to TRBJ1-5; D may be TRBD1 (5 bases). CDR3 length: 14 amino acids. Per the germline V gene, CDR1 is SGHRS and CDR2 is YFSETQ. V dropped 0 bases and J dropped 11 bases, with 15 bases sitting between them. The CDR3 bases are TGCGCCAGCAGCTTGGGCAGGGTAGAAGAGACCCAGCATTTT. The encoded protein is CASSLGRVEETQHF.

V and J are TRBV30 and TRBJ2-7; unclear D gene. The CDR3 is 12 residues long. Germline assignment: CDR1 GTSNPN and CDR2 SVGIG (reference sequence). The ends were cut back, 4 bases at V and 1 base at J, with 8 bases in the middle. The CDR3 region is CAWTRSSYEQYF. The CDR3 DNA follows: TGTGCCTGGACCCGAAGTTCCTACGAGCAGTACTTC.

The gene calls are TRBV20-1 and TRBJ2-2; the D is unclear. Germline CDR1 DFQATT, CDR2 SNEGSKA (reference sequence). The CDR3 is 14 residues long. V was pared by 5 bases and J by 7 bases, with 17 bases between. In DNA, the CDR3 is TGCAGTGCTGGCTGGGCGTCTTTTAGCGGGGAGCTGTTTTTT. Translated: CSAGWASFSGELFF.

This clonotype was seen many times. The V gene is TRBV15, the J gene TRBJ2-2, with 7 bases identical to TRBD2. The germline V gene encodes CDR1 LNHNV and CDR2 YYDKDF (reference sequence). V was clipped by 1 base and J by 2 bases; unmatched bases: 4. The CDR3 has 16 amino acids. As DNA, the CDR3 is TGTGCCACCAGCAGAGGAGAAGCGGGAAACACCGGGGAGCTGTTTTTT. This gives the protein CATSRGEAGNTGELFF.

This clonotype was seen a few times. The chain combines TRBV11-2 with TRBJ2-2; 9 bases map to TRBD2. From germline, CDR1 is SGHAT and CDR2 FQNNGV. Losses at the gene ends were 3 bases for V and 0 bases for J; bases not matched to a gene: 8. This CDR3 comprises 18 residues. The CDR3: CASSFRGIAGANTGELFF. The CDR3 bases are TGTGCCAGCAGCTTTAGGGGGATAGCGGGAGCGAACACCGGGGAGCTGTTTTTT.

At least ten counts were recorded for this clonotype. The chain is built from TRBV6-5 and TRBJ2-6, with unresolved D. The CDR3 runs to 18 residues. Germline CDR1 MNHEY, CDR2 SVGAGI. Trimming pared 6 bases from V and 0 bases from J, leaving 18 bases between. CDR3 nucleotide sequence: TGTGCCAGCAGCCCACGTGGCCTCACAAGCTCTGGGGCCAACGTCCTGACTTTC. It translates to CASSPRGLTSSGANVLTF.

This clonotype was seen ten or more times. CDR3 loop: CSVRDMRGEYGYTF. Written as DNA, the CDR3 is TGCAGCGTTAGGGACATGAGGGGAGAGTATGGCTACACCTTC. V gene TRBV29-1 combines with J gene TRBJ1-2, with D possibly matching TRBD1 (6 bases). Trimming left V 5 bases short and J 5 bases short, with 18 bases between. Germline CDR1 is SQVTM and CDR2 is ANQGSEA. This CDR3 comprises 14 residues.

There are a few counts of this clonotype. The gene calls are TRBV2 and TRBJ2-7, with D perhaps matching TRBD1 or TRBD2 (6 bases each). Germline lookup yields CDR1 SNHLY and CDR2 FYNNEI. The length of the CDR3 is 14 residues. Trimming took 7 bases from V and 3 from J, leaving 16 bases between them. The chain's CDR3 is CASTKEGGFYEQYF. For the CDR3, the DNA is TGTGCCAGCACTAAAGAGGGGGGTTTCTACGAGCAGTACTTC.

The rearrangement joins TRBV20-1 to TRBJ1-5, with D perhaps TRBD1 (5 bases). Germline V gene data show CDR1 as DFQATT and CDR2 as SNEGSKA (reference sequence). The CDR3 loop spans 16 amino acids. V lost 6 bases and J 1 base, leaving 19 bases between the germline ends. CDR3: CSALRWGLASNQPQHF. In nucleotides, the CDR3 is TGCAGTGCCCTCCGTTGGGGCCTCGCGAGCAATCAGCCCCAGCATTTT.

A remark on this clonotype: The junction differs from germline at one of its ends, possibly a read error. V gene TRBV10-3 combines with J gene TRBJ2-7; D gene unclear. Looked up from germline, CDR1 is ENHRY and CDR2 is SYGVKD. CDR3 length: 14 residues. The DNA for the CDR3 is TGTGCCAGCAGTTACCGTAGCCAGCCCTACGAGCAGTACTTC. It encodes CASSYRSQPYEQYF.

This clonotype was seen a handful of times. This sequence joins TRBV5-4 and TRBJ2-5, with 7 bases fitting TRBD2. The CDR3 loop spans 17 amino acids. V dropped 0 bases and J dropped 1; count of bases not matched to a gene: 9. The germline V gene encodes CDR1 SGHNT and CDR2 YYREEE (reference sequence). This chain's CDR3 is CASSLAGGWTSQETQYF. CDR3 nucleotide sequence: TGTGCCAGCAGCTTGGCGGGGGGATGGACAAGCCAAGAGACCCAGTACTTC.

J is TRBJ1-2 and V is TRBV27; D remains ambiguous. The germline gives CDR1 MNHEY, CDR2 SMNVEV (reference sequence). Trimming pared 2 bases from V and 8 bases from J, leaving 15 bases between. The CDR3 totals 14 residues. The CDR3 is CASSLIQTTRGYTF. The CDR3 DNA reads TGTGCCAGCAGTTTAATCCAGACAACGAGGGGCTACACCTTC.

The CDR3 protein is CASRSDGYTF. CDR3 coding DNA: TGTGCCAGCAGGTCGGATGGCTACACCTTC. The chain employs TRBV9 and TRBJ1-2, with D unclear. Trimming removed 5 bases from V and 6 bases from J, with 5 bases in between. Per the germline V gene, CDR1 is SGDLS and CDR2 is YYNGEE. CDR3 length: 10 residues. Full variable domain (outside the CDR3, taken from reference TRBV9 and TRBJ1-2): DSGVTQTPKHLITATGQRVTLRCSPRSGDLSVYWYQQSLDQGLQFLIQYYNGEERAKGNILERFSAQQFPDLHSELNLSSLELGDSALYFCASRSDGYTFGSGTRLTVV.

A remark on this clonotype: This may stem from a read error, because a much larger clone lies one nucleotide away. This rearrangement joins TRBV12-3 or TRBV12-4 to TRBJ1-6, with D unclear. The length of the CDR3 is 14 residues. For the CDR3, the DNA is TGTACCAGCAGTTTACTTTACAGCGACTCACCCCTCCACTTT. It translates to CTSSLLYSDSPLHF.

V gene TRBV5-5 combines with J gene TRBJ1-6; TRBD1 matches 11 bases. V was pared by 5 bases and J by 10 bases, with 11 bases of the junction left unmatched. This CDR3 region has 16 residues. CDR1 is SGHKS and CDR2 is YYEKEE in the germline V gene (reference sequence). CDR3 sequence (DNA): TGTGCCAGCAGGGAGGACAGGGGGCCCCTCGGGTCACCCCTCCACTTT. Translating gives CASREDRGPLGSPLHF.

Ten or more counts support this clonotype. V usage is TRBV11-2 and J usage is TRBJ2-7; D gene unclear. Trimming removed 5 bases from V and 1 base from J, with 18 bases in between. The CDR3 has 16 residues. Germline V gives CDR1 SGHAT, CDR2 FQNNGV. The CDR3 loop reads CASSLSQGFWSYEQYF. DNA of the CDR3: TGTGCCAGCAGCCTATCACAAGGATTTTGGTCCTACGAGCAGTACTTC.

This clonotype was seen many times. The gene calls are TRBV5-1 and TRBJ1-1; no clear D gene. Trimming left V 1 base short and J 11 bases short, with 15 bases between. CDR1 SGHRS and CDR2 YFSETQ come from the germline V gene. The CDR3 loop spans 13 amino acids. CDR3 coding DNA: TGCGCCAGCAGCTTGATAGGACGGCTCGAGGCTTTCTTT. Translated, it gives CASSLIGRLEAFF.

This clonotype appeared many times. CDR3 region: CASSPRALQETQYF. CDR3 sequence (DNA): TGTGCCAGCAGCCCCCGGGCCCTCCAAGAGACCCAGTACTTC. The chain couples TRBV5-8 to TRBJ2-5; no clear D gene. Germline V gene sequence: CDR1 SGHTS, CDR2 YDEGEE. V lost 4 bases, J lost 1 base, and 11 bases lay in between. The CDR3 has 14 amino acids.

Comment on this clonotype: One end of the junction does not line up with germline, which may come from a read error. The chain carries TRBV10-3 and TRBJ2-2; the match to TRBD1 covers 7 bases. Germline lookup yields CDR1 ENHRY and CDR2 SYGVKD. CDR3 length equals 15 residues. The CDR3 nucleotides read TGTGCCAGCAGTGACCCAGAGGGGGCTTCCGGGGAGCTGTTTTTT. Translated, it gives CASSDPEGASGELFF.

This clonotype was seen a few times. The chain combines TRBV19 with TRBJ1-6; 7 bases map to TRBD1. With V trimmed by 6 bases and J by 5 bases, 10 bases remained unmatched. Germline lookup yields CDR1 LNHDA and CDR2 SQIVND (reference sequence). CDR3 length: 16 residues. The CDR3 protein is CASRPVGQRNNSPLHF. The CDR3 bases are TGTGCCAGTAGGCCAGTGGGACAGAGGAATAATTCACCCCTCCACTTT.

This clonotype has ten or more counts. The V and J genes are TRBV10-1 and TRBJ2-7; possibly TRBD1 for D (6 bases). CDR3 length: 13 amino acids. The germline V and J ends were trimmed by 6 bases and 3 bases, with 12 bases remaining between them. The germline gives CDR1 WNHNN, CDR2 SYGVQD (reference sequence). The CDR3 loop is CASSPGVGYEQYF. CDR3 nucleotide sequence: TGCGCCAGCAGCCCAGGGGTAGGCTACGAGCAGTACTTC.

This chain uses TRBV6-2 or TRBV6-3 with TRBJ2-7, with 9 bases identical to TRBD1. J was trimmed by 5 bases and V by 5 bases; bases with no gene match: 7. The CDR3 is made up of 14 amino acids. Germline assignment: CDR1 MNHEY and CDR2 SVGEGT. CDR3 residues: CASSRRTGEDEQYF. For the CDR3, the DNA is TGTGCCAGCAGTAGACGGACAGGGGAGGACGAGCAGTACTTC.

The sample holds a few counts of this clonotype. V is TRBV7-2 and J is TRBJ2-7; D not resolved. The V and J ends lost 5 bases and 7 bases respectively, with 15 bases between them. The CDR3 contains 13 residues. The germline gives CDR1 SGHTA, CDR2 FQGNSA. CDR3 nucleotide sequence: TGTGCCAGCAGCCCGGCGCAGCCTGGTGAGCAGTACTTC. This codes for CASSPAQPGEQYF.

This chain links TRBV29-1 with TRBJ2-7; tentatively, D is TRBD2 (5 bases). The germline V gene encodes CDR1 SQVTM and CDR2 ANQGSEA. The CDR3 is 14 residues long. Trimming took 8 bases from V and 6 from J, leaving 23 bases between them. In DNA form, the CDR3 reads TGCAGCTTGACCGCCAATCCCCCGGGGAGCGAGCAGTACTTC. Translated: CSLTANPPGSEQYF.

This clonotype has a handful of counts. The chain uses TRBV4-3 and TRBJ1-2; D remains unclear. V was pared by 0 bases and J by 7 bases, with 9 bases between. This CDR3 has 13 residues. Germline CDR1 is LGHNA and CDR2 is YSLEER. The CDR3 is CASSQEGRGGYTF. The CDR3 DNA reads as TGCGCCAGCAGCCAAGAGGGCCGGGGTGGCTACACCTTC.

As for this clonotype: A much bigger clone sits one base away, suggesting this may be a read error. The genes are TRBV7-2 and TRBJ2-5; TRBD2 aligns across 7 bases. The CDR3 contains 14 residues. Looked up from germline, CDR1 is SGHTA and CDR2 is FQGNSA. The trim removed 5 bases at V and 5 bases at J, leaving 8 bases unmatched. The DNA for the CDR3 is TGTGCCAGCAGCCTCGAGACTAGCAGGGAGACCCAGTACTTC. Its translation: CASSLETSRETQYF.

V gene TRBV27 combines with J gene TRBJ2-5, with 9 bases fitting TRBD1. The germline V gene encodes CDR1 MNHEY and CDR2 SMNVEV (reference sequence). V lost 6 bases and J lost 5; bases outside the gene matches: 13. CDR3 length equals 16 residues. The CDR3 reads CASSRRRDRAGETQYF. CDR3 DNA: TGTGCCAGCAGCCGCCGCCGGGACAGGGCAGGGGAGACCCAGTACTTC.

This chain connects TRBV29-1 to TRBJ1-4; TRBD1 matches 7 bases. This CDR3 contains 15 residues. The V segment lost 4 bases and the J segment 2 bases; nucleotides outside the gene matches: 7. Germline assignment: CDR1 SQVTM and CDR2 ANQGSEA. In nucleotides, the CDR3 is TGCAGCGTTGCGCTCTCAGGGGGTACTAATGAAAAACTGTTTTTT. It specifies CSVALSGGTNEKLFF.